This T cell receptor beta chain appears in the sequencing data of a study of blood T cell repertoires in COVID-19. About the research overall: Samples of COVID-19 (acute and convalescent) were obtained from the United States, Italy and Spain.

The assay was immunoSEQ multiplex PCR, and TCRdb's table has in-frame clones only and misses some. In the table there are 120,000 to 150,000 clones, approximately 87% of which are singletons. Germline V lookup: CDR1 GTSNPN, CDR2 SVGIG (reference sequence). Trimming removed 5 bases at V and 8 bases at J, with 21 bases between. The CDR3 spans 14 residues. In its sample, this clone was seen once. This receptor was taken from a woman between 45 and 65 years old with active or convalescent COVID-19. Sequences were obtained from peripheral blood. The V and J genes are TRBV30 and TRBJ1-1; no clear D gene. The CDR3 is CAWVQVGVRREAFF. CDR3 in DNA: TGTGCCTGGGTCCAGGTCGGGGTTCGCAGGGAAGCTTTCTTT.